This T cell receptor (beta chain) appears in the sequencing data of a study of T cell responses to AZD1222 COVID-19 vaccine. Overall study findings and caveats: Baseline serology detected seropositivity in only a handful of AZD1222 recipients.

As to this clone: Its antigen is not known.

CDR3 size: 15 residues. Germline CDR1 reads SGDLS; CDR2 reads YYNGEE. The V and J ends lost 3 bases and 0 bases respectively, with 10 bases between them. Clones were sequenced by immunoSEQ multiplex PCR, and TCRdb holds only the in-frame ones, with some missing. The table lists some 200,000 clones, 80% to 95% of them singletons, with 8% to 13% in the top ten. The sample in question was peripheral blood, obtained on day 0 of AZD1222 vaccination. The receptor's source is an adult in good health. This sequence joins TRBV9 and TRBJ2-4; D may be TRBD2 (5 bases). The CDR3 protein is CASSARVGAKNIQYF. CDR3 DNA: TGTGCCAGCAGCGCGAGGGTAGGAGCCAAAAACATTCAGTACTTC. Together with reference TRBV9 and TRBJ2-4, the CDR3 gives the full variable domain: DSGVTQTPKHLITATGQRVTLRCSPRSGDLSVYWYQQSLDQGLQFLIQYYNGEERAKGNILERFSAQQFPDLHSELNLSSLELGDSALYFCASSARVGAKNIQYFGAGTRLSVL.